Listed below are T cell receptor beta chains from one sample, sequenced in a study of early T cells in non-severe SARS-CoV-2 infection. MiXCR, run by TCRdb on the 5' RACE reads, gives a single entry per CDR3 protein. The profile shows tens of thousands of distinct CDR3 sequences, about an eighth of them singletons. The specimen sequenced was whole blood. These receptors were collected from an adult who was a healthcare worker with PCR-confirmed SARS-CoV-2 infection or an uninfected control (not recorded which). Both conserved end residues are part of each CDR3. D genes are given only for firm matches. Where a row states a size, it is once, few, many or the class of an expanded clone; other rows omit it.

CDR3 protein: CASSLAPSSPSGNTIYF
CDR3 DNA: TGTGCCAGCAGCCTGGCCCCCAGCTCCCCCTCTGGAAACACCATATATTTT
J gene: TRBJ1-3
clone size: many
CDR3 length: 17
V gene: TRBV7-2
D gene: -

CDR3 protein: CASSPIQGANGELFF
CDR3 DNA: TGTGCCAGCAGCCCAATTCAGGGGGCGAACGGGGAGCTGTTTTTT
J gene: TRBJ2-2
clone size: many
CDR3 length: 15
V gene: TRBV11-2
D gene: TRBD1

CDR3 protein: CASSSGRETEKLFF
CDR3 DNA: TGTGCCAGCAGTTCGGGCAGGGAGACAGAAAAACTGTTTTTT
J gene: TRBJ1-4
clone size: many
CDR3 length: 14
V gene: TRBV6-5
D gene: -

CDR3 protein: CASRVSGMGGQETQYF
CDR3 DNA: TGTGCCAGCAGGGTTAGCGGGATGGGGGGGCAAGAGACCCAGTACTTC
J gene: TRBJ2-5
clone size: many
CDR3 length: 16
V gene: TRBV5-4
D gene: TRBD2

CDR3 protein: CSARDEAGVSNQPQHF
CDR3 DNA: TGCAGTGCTAGGGATGAGGCAGGGGTTAGCAATCAGCCCCAGCATTTT
J gene: TRBJ1-5
clone size: many
CDR3 length: 16
V gene: TRBV20-1
D gene: -

CDR3 protein: CSVEETQYF
CDR3 DNA: TGCAGCGTGGAAGAGACCCAGTACTTC
J gene: TRBJ2-5
clone size: few
CDR3 length: 9
V gene: TRBV29-1
D gene: -

CDR3 protein: CSVEWGQRAQYF
CDR3 DNA: TGCAGCGTCGAGTGGGGTCAGAGGGCGCAGTATTTT
J gene: TRBJ2-3
clone size: many
CDR3 length: 12
V gene: TRBV29-1
D gene: -

CDR3 protein: CSASRDGYTF
CDR3 DNA: TGCAGTGCTAGCCGGGATGGCTACACCTTC
J gene: TRBJ1-2
clone size: many
CDR3 length: 10
V gene: TRBV20-1
D gene: -

CDR3 protein: CASSLGFLQGNTEAFF
CDR3 DNA: TGTGCCAGCAGCTTAGGCTTCCTACAGGGGAACACTGAAGCTTTCTTT
J gene: TRBJ1-1
clone size: -
CDR3 length: 16
V gene: TRBV7-9
D gene: -

CDR3 protein: CASSPRATGQGSNSPLHF
CDR3 DNA: TGTGCCAGCTCACCAAGAGCCACAGGGCAGGGTTCCAATTCACCCCTCCATTTT
J gene: TRBJ1-6
clone size: many
CDR3 length: 18
V gene: TRBV18
D gene: -

CDR3 protein: CASSWGQRGYEQYF
CDR3 DNA: TGTGCCAGCAGCTGGGGACAGAGGGGATACGAGCAGTACTTC
J gene: TRBJ2-7
clone size: many
CDR3 length: 14
V gene: TRBV7-6
D gene: TRBD1

CDR3 protein: CSARERTRREKLFF
CDR3 DNA: TGCAGTGCTAGAGAGCGTACCAGAAGGGAAAAACTGTTTTTT
J gene: TRBJ1-4
clone size: many
CDR3 length: 14
V gene: TRBV20-1
D gene: -

CDR3 protein: CASSPLLQGFEQFF
CDR3 DNA: TGTGCCAGCAGCCCTCTTCTTCAGGGATTTGAGCAGTTCTTC
J gene: TRBJ2-1
clone size: -
CDR3 length: 14
V gene: TRBV7-2
D gene: -

CDR3 protein: CASSPPQGAGSGANVLTF
CDR3 DNA: TGTGCCAGCAGCCCCCCACAGGGGGCTGGCTCTGGGGCCAACGTCCTGACTTTC
J gene: TRBJ2-6
clone size: many
CDR3 length: 18
V gene: TRBV7-6
D gene: TRBD1

CDR3 protein: CASKRAGPSYEQYF
CDR3 DNA: TGTGCCAGCAAGAGGGCGGGCCCCTCCTACGAGCAGTACTTC
J gene: TRBJ2-7
clone size: many
CDR3 length: 14
V gene: TRBV6-2/TRBV6-3
D gene: -

CDR3 protein: CASTAQSVDEAFF
CDR3 DNA: TGTGCCAGCACCGCCCAGTCCGTCGATGAAGCTTTCTTT
J gene: TRBJ1-1
clone size: many
CDR3 length: 13
V gene: TRBV28
D gene: -

CDR3 protein: CASSPGRNTDTQYF
CDR3 DNA: TGTGCCAGCAGTCCAGGGCGGAACACAGATACGCAGTATTTT
J gene: TRBJ2-3
clone size: -
CDR3 length: 14
V gene: TRBV12-3/TRBV12-4
D gene: -

CDR3 protein: CSARDKGSEQFF
CDR3 DNA: TGCAGTGCTAGAGATAAGGGGAGCGAGCAGTTCTTC
J gene: TRBJ2-1
clone size: -
CDR3 length: 12
V gene: TRBV20-1
D gene: -

CDR3 protein: CASSYRVEGQGGSTEAFF
CDR3 DNA: TGTGCCAGCAGTTATCGGGTCGAGGGACAGGGAGGGAGCACTGAAGCTTTCTTT
J gene: TRBJ1-1
clone size: many
CDR3 length: 18
V gene: TRBV27
D gene: TRBD1

CDR3 protein: CASSLTPGYKPQHF
CDR3 DNA: TGTGCCAGCAGTTTAACCCCAGGGTATAAGCCCCAGCATTTT
J gene: TRBJ1-5
clone size: few
CDR3 length: 14
V gene: TRBV28
D gene: -

CDR3 protein: CASSLVGQVGGGYTF
CDR3 DNA: TGTGCCAGCAGCTTAGTAGGACAGGTCGGAGGTGGCTACACCTTC
J gene: TRBJ1-2
clone size: many
CDR3 length: 15
V gene: TRBV7-9
D gene: TRBD1

CDR3 protein: CAISIQAENTEAFF
CDR3 DNA: TGTGCCATCAGTATACAGGCGGAGAACACTGAAGCTTTCTTT
J gene: TRBJ1-1
clone size: many
CDR3 length: 14
V gene: TRBV10-3
D gene: -

CDR3 protein: CSVNSGTGEKLFF
CDR3 DNA: TGCAGCGTGAACTCCGGGACGGGTGAAAAACTGTTTTTT
J gene: TRBJ1-4
clone size: many
CDR3 length: 13
V gene: TRBV29-1
D gene: -

CDR3 protein: CASSSTGRTDTQYF
CDR3 DNA: TGTGCCAGCAGCTCGACAGGGAGGACAGATACGCAGTATTTT
J gene: TRBJ2-3
clone size: many
CDR3 length: 14
V gene: TRBV5-6
D gene: -

CDR3 protein: CASSLMPQIYEQYF
CDR3 DNA: TGTGCCAGCAGCTTAATGCCCCAGATCTACGAGCAGTACTTC
J gene: TRBJ2-7
clone size: few
CDR3 length: 14
V gene: TRBV7-2
D gene: -

CDR3 protein: CASMALGVNQPQHF
CDR3 DNA: TGTGCCAGCATGGCCCTGGGGGTCAATCAGCCCCAGCATTTT
J gene: TRBJ1-5
clone size: many
CDR3 length: 14
V gene: TRBV12-3/TRBV12-4
D gene: -

CDR3 protein: CASSPRTVLNEQFF
CDR3 DNA: TGTGCCAGCAGCCCTCGGACAGTACTCAATGAGCAGTTCTTC
J gene: TRBJ2-1
clone size: -
CDR3 length: 14
V gene: TRBV14
D gene: -

CDR3 protein: CASSLVLSGTQYF
CDR3 DNA: TGTGCCAGCAGCTTAGTCCTCTCTGGGACCCAGTACTTC
J gene: TRBJ2-5
clone size: many
CDR3 length: 13
V gene: TRBV7-2
D gene: -

CDR3 protein: CASSSVGAEEKLFF
CDR3 DNA: TGTGCCAGCAGTTCGGTGGGCGCGGAAGAAAAACTGTTTTTT
J gene: TRBJ1-4
clone size: many
CDR3 length: 14
V gene: TRBV6-1
D gene: -

CDR3 protein: CSVGGFTDTQYF
CDR3 DNA: TGCAGCGTTGGGGGCTTCACAGATACGCAGTATTTT
J gene: TRBJ2-3
clone size: -
CDR3 length: 12
V gene: TRBV29-1
D gene: -

CDR3 protein: CASSLVLGIQTGPSTDTQYF
CDR3 DNA: TGTGCCAGCAGCTTAGTCCTGGGAATACAGACAGGTCCTAGCACAGATACGCAGTATTTT
J gene: TRBJ2-3
clone size: many
CDR3 length: 20
V gene: TRBV11-2
D gene: -

CDR3 protein: CASSFGALTGTYEQYF
CDR3 DNA: TGTGCCAGCAGCTTTGGGGCCCTAACAGGGACCTACGAGCAGTACTTC
J gene: TRBJ2-7
clone size: -
CDR3 length: 16
V gene: TRBV7-8
D gene: -

CDR3 protein: CATSRDLTDGYTF
CDR3 DNA: TGTGCCACCAGCAGAGATCTTACGGATGGCTACACCTTC
J gene: TRBJ1-2
clone size: -
CDR3 length: 13
V gene: TRBV15
D gene: -

CDR3 protein: CATSVGTESSYNEQFF
CDR3 DNA: TGTGCCACCAGCGTCGGGACAGAAAGCTCCTACAATGAGCAGTTCTTC
J gene: TRBJ2-1
clone size: few
CDR3 length: 16
V gene: TRBV24-1
D gene: TRBD1

CDR3 protein: CASSATGPEDGYTF
CDR3 DNA: TGCGCCAGCAGCGCGACAGGTCCGGAGGATGGCTACACCTTC
J gene: TRBJ1-2
clone size: -
CDR3 length: 14
V gene: TRBV5-1
D gene: -

CDR3 protein: CASSSLGLTETQYF
CDR3 DNA: TGTGCCAGCAGCTCCTTGGGACTGACAGAGACCCAGTACTTC
J gene: TRBJ2-5
clone size: many
CDR3 length: 14
V gene: TRBV7-2
D gene: -

CDR3 protein: CASSSNAGGTEAFF
CDR3 DNA: TGTGCCAGCAGTTCCAACGCGGGGGGCACTGAAGCTTTCTTT
J gene: TRBJ1-1
clone size: few
CDR3 length: 14
V gene: TRBV27
D gene: -

CDR3 protein: CASSPPGTRSYNEQFF
CDR3 DNA: TGTGCCAGCAGCCCACCCGGGACTCGCTCCTACAATGAGCAGTTCTTC
J gene: TRBJ2-1
clone size: many
CDR3 length: 16
V gene: TRBV5-6
D gene: -

CDR3 protein: CASSFWGTNTEAFF
CDR3 DNA: TGTGCCAGCAGCTTCTGGGGGACGAACACTGAAGCTTTCTTT
J gene: TRBJ1-1
clone size: many
CDR3 length: 14
V gene: TRBV7-9
D gene: -

CDR3 protein: CASSYAGGGVAGVDTQYF
CDR3 DNA: TGTGCCAGCAGTTACGCAGGAGGGGGAGTAGCGGGAGTAGATACGCAGTATTTT
J gene: TRBJ2-3
clone size: -
CDR3 length: 18
V gene: TRBV6-6
D gene: TRBD2

CDR3 protein: CASSAHPVLETQYF
CDR3 DNA: TGTGCCAGCAGTGCTCATCCCGTACTGGAGACCCAGTACTTC
J gene: TRBJ2-5
clone size: many
CDR3 length: 14
V gene: TRBV7-6
D gene: -

CDR3 protein: CASSLALASSYEQYF
CDR3 DNA: TGCGCCAGCAGCTTGGCCTTGGCCAGCTCCTACGAGCAGTACTTC
J gene: TRBJ2-7
clone size: many
CDR3 length: 15
V gene: TRBV5-1
D gene: -

CDR3 protein: CASSGGPTYQPQHF
CDR3 DNA: TGTGCCAGCAGCGGGGGGCCCACCTATCAGCCCCAGCATTTT
J gene: TRBJ1-5
clone size: many
CDR3 length: 14
V gene: TRBV2
D gene: -

CDR3 protein: CASSLSRENTGELFF
CDR3 DNA: TGTGCCAGCAGCCTCTCGCGGGAGAACACCGGGGAGCTGTTTTTT
J gene: TRBJ2-2
clone size: many
CDR3 length: 15
V gene: TRBV14
D gene: -

CDR3 protein: CASSLWGGLVAIQKEETQYF
CDR3 DNA: TGTGCCAGCAGTTTATGGGGGGGGTTAGTGGCCATTCAAAAGGAAGAGACCCAGTACTTC
J gene: TRBJ2-5
clone size: many
CDR3 length: 20
V gene: TRBV28
D gene: TRBD2

CDR3 protein: CASSPTGSEQPQHF
CDR3 DNA: TGTGCCAGCAGTCCCACAGGTAGCGAACAGCCCCAGCATTTT
J gene: TRBJ1-5
clone size: many
CDR3 length: 14
V gene: TRBV12-3/TRBV12-4
D gene: -

CDR3 protein: CASSSKGQGERETQYF
CDR3 DNA: TGTGCCAGCAGCTCTAAGGGGCAGGGGGAACGAGAGACCCAGTACTTC
J gene: TRBJ2-5
clone size: many
CDR3 length: 16
V gene: TRBV6-6
D gene: TRBD1

CDR3 protein: CASSVRDSSGNTIYF
CDR3 DNA: TGTGCCAGCAGCGTAAGAGACAGCTCTGGAAACACCATATATTTT
J gene: TRBJ1-3
clone size: many
CDR3 length: 15
V gene: TRBV9
D gene: -

CDR3 protein: CASSQSRANSPLHF
CDR3 DNA: TGCGCCAGCAGCCAGTCACGAGCCAATTCACCCCTCCACTTT
J gene: TRBJ1-6
clone size: many
CDR3 length: 14
V gene: TRBV4-3
D gene: -

CDR3 protein: CASKLAGDSAKNIQYF
CDR3 DNA: TGTGCCAGCAAACTAGCGGGGGATTCGGCCAAAAACATTCAGTACTTC
J gene: TRBJ2-4
clone size: many
CDR3 length: 16
V gene: TRBV27
D gene: TRBD2

CDR3 protein: CASSLVGRNTGELFF
CDR3 DNA: TGTGCCAGCAGTTTAGTCGGGAGGAACACCGGGGAGCTGTTTTTT
J gene: TRBJ2-2
clone size: many
CDR3 length: 15
V gene: TRBV28
D gene: -